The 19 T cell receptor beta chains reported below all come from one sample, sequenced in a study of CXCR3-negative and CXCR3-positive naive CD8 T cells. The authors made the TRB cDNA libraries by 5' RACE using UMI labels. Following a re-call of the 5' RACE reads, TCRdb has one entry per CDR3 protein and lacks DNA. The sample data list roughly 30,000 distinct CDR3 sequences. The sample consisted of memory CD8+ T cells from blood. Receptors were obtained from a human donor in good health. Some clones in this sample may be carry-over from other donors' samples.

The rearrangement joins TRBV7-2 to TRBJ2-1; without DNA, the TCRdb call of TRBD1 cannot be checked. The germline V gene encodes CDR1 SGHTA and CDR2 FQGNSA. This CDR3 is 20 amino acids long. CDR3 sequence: CASSPQGPAILLSSYNEQFF.

CDR3 region: CASSSAGTVHYEQYF. The V and J genes are TRBV5-5 and TRBJ2-7; TCRdb's D gene call, TRBD1, goes unchecked for lack of DNA. Germline values: CDR1 SGHKS, CDR2 YYEKEE (reference sequence). CDR3 length: 15 residues.

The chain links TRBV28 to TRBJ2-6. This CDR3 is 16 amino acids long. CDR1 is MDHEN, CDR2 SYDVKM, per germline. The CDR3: CASSFPSETGANVLTF.

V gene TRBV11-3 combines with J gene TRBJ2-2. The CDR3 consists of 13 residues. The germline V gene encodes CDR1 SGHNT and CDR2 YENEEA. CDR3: CASSLEYNRELFF.

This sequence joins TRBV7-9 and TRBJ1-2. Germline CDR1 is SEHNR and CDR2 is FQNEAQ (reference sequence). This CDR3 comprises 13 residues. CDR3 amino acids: CASSGPPGYGYTF.

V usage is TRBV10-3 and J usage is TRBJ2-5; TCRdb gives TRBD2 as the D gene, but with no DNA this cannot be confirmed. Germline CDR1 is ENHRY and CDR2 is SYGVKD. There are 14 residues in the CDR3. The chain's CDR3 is CAIASPSGGETQYF.

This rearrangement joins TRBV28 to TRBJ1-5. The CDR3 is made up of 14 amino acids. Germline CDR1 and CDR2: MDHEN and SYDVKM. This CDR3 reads CASEGPYSNQPQHF.

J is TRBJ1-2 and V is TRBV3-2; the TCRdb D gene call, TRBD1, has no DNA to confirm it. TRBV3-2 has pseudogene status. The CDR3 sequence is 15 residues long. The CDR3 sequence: CASSQDRGQGCGYTF.

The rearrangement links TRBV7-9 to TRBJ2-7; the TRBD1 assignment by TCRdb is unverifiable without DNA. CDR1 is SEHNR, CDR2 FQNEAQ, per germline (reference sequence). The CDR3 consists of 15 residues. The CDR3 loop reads CASSLESQGSYEQYF.

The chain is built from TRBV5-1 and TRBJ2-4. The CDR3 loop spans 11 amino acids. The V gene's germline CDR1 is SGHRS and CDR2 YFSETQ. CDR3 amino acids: CASTGGNIQYF.

CDR3 sequence: CASSLTGGELFF. V is TRBV5-1 and J is TRBJ2-2; without DNA, the TCRdb call of TRBD1 cannot be checked. Germline CDR1 SGHRS, CDR2 YFSETQ. This CDR3 has 12 residues.

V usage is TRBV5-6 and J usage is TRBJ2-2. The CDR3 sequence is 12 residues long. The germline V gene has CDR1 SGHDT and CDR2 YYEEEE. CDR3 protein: CASSYASGELFF. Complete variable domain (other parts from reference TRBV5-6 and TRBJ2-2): DAGVTQSPTHLIKTRGQQVTLRCSPKSGHDTVSWYQQALGQGPQFIFQYYEEEERQRGNFPDRFSGHQFPNYSSELNVNALLLGDSALYLCASSYASGELFFGEGSRLTVL.

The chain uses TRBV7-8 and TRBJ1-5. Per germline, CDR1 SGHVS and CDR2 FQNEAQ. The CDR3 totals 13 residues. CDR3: CASGLYSNQPQHF.

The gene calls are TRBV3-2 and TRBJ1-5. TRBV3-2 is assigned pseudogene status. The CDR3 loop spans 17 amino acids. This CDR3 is CASSQPMDGSGNQPQHF.

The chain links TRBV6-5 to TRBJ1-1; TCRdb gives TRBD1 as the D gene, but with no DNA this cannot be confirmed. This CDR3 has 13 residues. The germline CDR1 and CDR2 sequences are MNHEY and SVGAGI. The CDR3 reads CASRSQGNTEAFF.

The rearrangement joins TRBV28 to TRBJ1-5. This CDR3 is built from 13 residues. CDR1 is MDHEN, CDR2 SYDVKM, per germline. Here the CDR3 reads CASSLTHNQPQHF.

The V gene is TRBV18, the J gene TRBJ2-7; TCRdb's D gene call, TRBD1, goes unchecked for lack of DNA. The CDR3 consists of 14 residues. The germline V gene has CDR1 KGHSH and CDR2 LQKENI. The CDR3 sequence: CASSPGQGYYEQYF.

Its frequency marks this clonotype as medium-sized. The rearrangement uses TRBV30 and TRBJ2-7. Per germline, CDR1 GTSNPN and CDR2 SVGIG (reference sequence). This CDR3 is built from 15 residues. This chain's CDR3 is CAWSELMTASYEQYF.

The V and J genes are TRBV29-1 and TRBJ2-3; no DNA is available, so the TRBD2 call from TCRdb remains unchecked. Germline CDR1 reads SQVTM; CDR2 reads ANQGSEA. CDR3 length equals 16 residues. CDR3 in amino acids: CSVKGLVVESTDTQYF.